Listed below are T cell receptor beta chains from one sample, sequenced in a study of blood T cells in healthy people across ages. From the 5' RACE reads, TCRdb called clonotypes with MiXCR, one entry per CDR3 protein. The data hold around 750,000 distinct CDR3 sequences, with about 55% observed a single time. Sequenced sample: blood. All receptors derive from an elderly man in good health. The CDR3 runs from the conserved cysteine through the conserved F or W. D genes are given only for firm matches. The size entry is marked missing in some rows and otherwise reads once, few, many or a size class.

d_gene,abundance,j_gene,v_gene,CDR3aa,CDR3nt
NA,NA,TRBJ2-5,TRBV29-1,CSVDRRTGDQYF,TGCAGCGTTGACCGCAGGACCGGGGACCAGTACTTC
NA,NA,TRBJ1-5,TRBV10-3,CAISEAGSNQPQHF,TGTGCCATCAGTGAGGCCGGGTCTAATCAGCCCCAGCATTTT
NA,NA,TRBJ2-3,TRBV4-1,CASSQDLRRYAYF,TGCGCCAGCAGCCAAGATCTTAGGAGATACGCGTATTTT
NA,NA,TRBJ2-1,TRBV20-1,CSACLPGLSSYNEQFF,TGCAGTGCTTGCCTACCGGGACTGAGCTCCTACAATGAGCAGTTCTTC
NA,once,TRBJ2-5,TRBV27,CASSFAGAETQYF,TGTGCCAGCAGTTTTGCGGGGGCGGAGACCCAGTACTTC
NA,NA,TRBJ2-1,TRBV9,CASSVAGRYNEQFF,TGTGCCAGCAGCGTTGCGGGGAGATACAATGAGCAGTTCTTC
TRBD1,NA,TRBJ1-5,TRBV6-1,CASDHRGRTSNQPQHF,TGTGCCAGCGATCACAGGGGGCGTACCAGCAATCAGCCCCAGCATTTT
TRBD2,many,TRBJ2-7,TRBV7-3,CASSVAGATYEQYF,TGTGCCAGCAGCGTAGCGGGAGCCACCTACGAGCAGTACTTC
NA,NA,TRBJ2-7,TRBV12-3/TRBV12-4,CASSFGLSEQYF,TGTGCCAGCAGTTTTGGCCTGTCCGAGCAGTACTTC
TRBD1,NA,TRBJ1-2,TRBV5-1,CASSRRQGASDYTF,TGCGCCAGCAGCAGGCGACAGGGGGCTTCGGACTACACCTTC
TRBD2,NA,TRBJ2-3,TRBV3-1,CASSPTPGGRALPQYF,TGTGCCAGCAGCCCCACCCCAGGCGGGAGGGCTCTTCCGCAGTATTTT
NA,NA,TRBJ2-5,TRBV10-3,CAINGDNEQYF,TGTGCCATCAATGGGGATAATGAGCAGTACTTC
TRBD2,NA,TRBJ2-5,TRBV11-2,CASSLDLVELAQKRQETQYF,TGTGCCAGCAGCTTAGATCTAGTTGAACTAGCGCAAAAGCGCCAAGAGACCCAGTACTTC
TRBD1,few,TRBJ2-5,TRBV7-3,CASSKGQGETQYF,TGTGCCAGCAGCAAGGGACAGGGGGAGACCCAGTACTTC
NA,NA,TRBJ2-5,TRBV25-1,CASSEYQGFGETQYF,TGTGCCAGCAGTGAATATCAGGGTTTTGGAGAGACCCAGTACTTC
TRBD1,few,TRBJ2-7,TRBV29-1,CSVGQGRTYEQYF,TGCAGCGTTGGACAGGGCCGCACCTACGAGCAGTACTTC
TRBD2,once,TRBJ2-1,TRBV2,CASSPTGLAGGPGNYNEQFF,TGTGCCAGCAGCCCTACGGGACTAGCGGGAGGCCCGGGGAACTACAATGAGCAGTTCTTC
TRBD2,NA,TRBJ2-1,TRBV4-1,CASSQGELAAYNEQFF,TGCGCCAGCAGCCAGGGGGAACTAGCGGCCTACAATGAGCAGTTCTTC
TRBD1,NA,TRBJ2-7,TRBV7-2,CASSSDRGGYNEQYF,TGTGCCAGCAGCTCGGACAGGGGAGGCTACAATGAGCAGTACTTC
TRBD2,few,TRBJ2-7,TRBV27,CASSPRRFGRTSNYEQYF,TGTGCCAGCAGTCCCCGGAGGTTTGGCAGGACTAGCAATTACGAGCAGTACTTC
TRBD1,NA,TRBJ1-1,TRBV7-9,CASSLRRPSRAGGMDTEAFF,TGTGCCAGCAGCTTAAGGAGACCCAGCCGTGCAGGGGGCATGGACACTGAAGCTTTCTTT
NA,NA,TRBJ1-5,TRBV28,CASTVSLNQPQHF,TGTGCCAGCACGGTCAGTCTCAATCAGCCCCAGCATTTT
NA,NA,TRBJ2-5,TRBV29-1,CSVQGLRDFMFETQYF,TGCAGCGTTCAGGGGCTCAGGGACTTTATGTTTGAGACCCAGTACTTC
NA,many,TRBJ2-7,TRBV6-5,CASSYSGTKQYF,TGTGCCAGCAGTTACTCTGGGACAAAGCAGTACTTC
NA,NA,TRBJ1-1,TRBV5-1,CASSHNGRAAGTEAFF,TGCGCCAGCAGCCACAACGGAAGGGCGGCGGGCACTGAAGCTTTCTTT
NA,NA,TRBJ1-2,TRBV7-9,CASSLARSAVEGYTF,TGTGCCAGCAGCTTAGCTAGGTCGGCGGTGGAGGGCTACACCTTC
TRBD2,NA,TRBJ2-5,TRBV28,CASSSIISREVEETQYF,TGTGCCAGCAGTTCCATCATCTCGCGGGAGGTGGAGGAGACCCAGTACTTC
TRBD1,NA,TRBJ1-2,TRBV29-1,CSVEPTGDTYGYTF,TGCAGCGTTGAGCCGACAGGGGATACCTATGGCTACACCTTC
NA,NA,TRBJ1-1,TRBV20-1,CSVMGAAEAFF,TGCAGCGTAATGGGGGCCGCTGAAGCTTTCTTT
TRBD1,NA,TRBJ2-5,TRBV2,CASKAGTGGMETQYF,TGTGCCAGCAAGGCCGGGACAGGGGGGATGGAGACCCAGTACTTC
TRBD2,few,TRBJ2-3,TRBV27,CASSFRETSGRGTDTQYF,TGTGCCAGCAGTTTCCGTGAGACTAGCGGGAGGGGGACAGATACGCAGTATTTT
NA,NA,TRBJ1-1,TRBV2,CASTPIPGTSEAFF,TGTGCCAGCACCCCTATCCCCGGGACTTCTGAAGCTTTCTTT
NA,NA,TRBJ2-5,TRBV12-3/TRBV12-4,CASSPLRNKETQYF,TGTGCCAGCAGTCCTCTCAGGAACAAAGAGACCCAGTACTTC
NA,NA,TRBJ2-1,TRBV7-9,CASSMDGYNEQFF,TGTGCCAGCAGCATGGACGGGTACAATGAGCAGTTCTTC
TRBD2,NA,TRBJ2-1,TRBV5-1,CASSLVGTSPSYNEQFF,TGCGCCAGCAGCTTGGTCGGGACTAGCCCCTCCTACAATGAGCAGTTCTTC
NA,NA,TRBJ2-3,TRBV16,CASSQSGLRGGYAYF,TGTGCCAGCAGCCAATCGGGACTCCGTGGGGGATACGCGTATTTT
NA,NA,TRBJ1-6,TRBV6-5,CASTRGYYNSPLHF,TGTGCCAGCACTCGAGGGTACTATAATTCACCCCTCCACTTT
NA,NA,TRBJ1-2,TRBV28,CASSLATPGYTF,TGTGCCAGCAGTTTGGCCACACCCGGCTACACCTTC
TRBD1,NA,TRBJ1-2,TRBV29-1,CSVEPQGNYGYTF,TGCAGCGTTGAGCCACAGGGGAACTATGGCTACACCTTC
NA,NA,TRBJ2-3,TRBV14,CASSQVRLPPNTQYF,TGTGCCAGCAGCCAAGTAAGGTTACCACCAAATACGCAGTATTTT
NA,NA,TRBJ2-7,TRBV28,CASRTRGRIPPSSVYEQYF,TGTGCCAGCAGAACTAGGGGCAGAATCCCACCTTCTTCTGTCTACGAGCAGTACTTC
NA,NA,TRBJ2-1,TRBV12-3/TRBV12-4,CASSLRGYSYNEQFF,TGTGCCAGCAGCCTGAGAGGGTACTCCTACAATGAGCAGTTCTTC
NA,NA,TRBJ2-7,TRBV4-2,CASSQVTGDPSYEQYF,TGTGCCAGCAGCCAAGTAACGGGGGACCCCTCCTACGAGCAGTACTTC
NA,NA,TRBJ1-1,TRBV5-1,CASSFRGEGTEAFF,TGCGCCAGTAGCTTCCGGGGGGAAGGCACTGAAGCTTTCTTT
TRBD2,few,TRBJ2-1,TRBV7-2,CASSLVGSSGRVNEQFF,TGTGCCAGCAGCTTAGTCGGGAGTAGCGGGAGGGTAAATGAGCAGTTCTTC
NA,few,TRBJ1-2,TRBV20-1,CSASYYGYTF,TGCAGTGCTAGTTACTATGGCTACACCTTC
NA,NA,TRBJ2-1,TRBV9,CASSVAGTYEQFF,TGTGCCAGCAGCGTAGCCGGCACATATGAGCAGTTCTTC
TRBD2,NA,TRBJ2-7,TRBV7-2,CASSRYGGNSYNEQYF,TGTGCCAGCAGCCGTTACGGGGGGAACTCCTACAATGAGCAGTACTTC
TRBD1,NA,TRBJ2-1,TRBV28,CASSIGGTGGNEQFF,TGTGCCAGCAGTATCGGAGGTACAGGGGGCAATGAGCAGTTCTTC
NA,NA,TRBJ1-2,TRBV6-6,CASSQDETLGGYTF,TGTGCCAGCAGTCAGGACGAAACCTTGGGAGGCTACACCTTC
NA,NA,TRBJ1-5,TRBV28,CASSLPLQPQHF,TGTGCCAGCAGTTTACCCCTCCAGCCCCAGCATTTT
NA,NA,TRBJ1-2,TRBV10-1,CASSESISYGYTF,TGCGCCAGCAGTGAGTCGATTTCCTATGGCTACACCTTC
TRBD1,NA,TRBJ2-5,TRBV20-1,CSASKGRTGPQYF,TGCAGTGCTAGTAAAGGACGGACAGGACCCCAGTACTTC
NA,NA,TRBJ2-5,TRBV7-9,CASSGGTVRETQYF,TGTGCCAGCAGCGGCGGGACAGTACGGGAGACCCAGTACTTC
TRBD2,few,TRBJ2-1,TRBV10-3,CAISDGGTSVNEQFF,TGTGCCATCAGTGACGGGGGGACTAGTGTGAATGAGCAGTTCTTC
NA,NA,TRBJ1-5,TRBV19,CASSIHGRQVSNQPQHF,TGTGCCAGTAGTATCCATGGGAGACAGGTTAGCAATCAGCCCCAGCATTTT
TRBD2,NA,TRBJ2-3,TRBV7-9,CASRLASGSPGYAYF,TGTGCCAGCAGGTTAGCTAGCGGGAGTCCCGGATACGCGTATTTT
TRBD2,NA,TRBJ2-3,TRBV3-1,CASSQGTSGREHRYAYF,TGTGCCAGCAGCCAAGGGACTAGCGGTAGGGAGCACAGATACGCGTATTTT